This TCR beta chain derives from a study of pediatric ulcerative colitis. TCRdb keeps only in-frame clones here, not all; method: immunoSEQ multiplex PCR. The table shows over 30,000 clones, with about 81% occurring only once. During colonoscopy, one to two rectal pinch biopsies were collected. Study-wide findings and caveats: Blood-rectal clonal overlap within each person was significantly higher in ulcerative colitis patients than controls. Clonal expansions reduced rectal repertoire diversity in acute severe colitis.

As concerns this clone: No antigen is known for it. Other DNA sequences in the sample encode the same CDR3.

CDR3 length: 12 residues. In germline, CDR1 is MNHNY, CDR2 SVGAGI (reference sequence). V was trimmed by 0 bases and J by 3 bases, leaving 0 bases between them. The chain links TRBV6-6 to TRBJ2-1; unclear D gene. The sequence was obtained from a boy younger than 18 with mild ulcerative colitis. The sample taken for sequencing was gut tissue. Here the CDR3 DNA reads TGTGCCAGCAGTTACTCCTACAATGAGCAGTTCTTC. It encodes CASSYSYNEQFF.